This T cell receptor beta chain was profiled in a study of Tregs in tolerant kidney transplant recipients. For the study at large: Recipients received nonmyeloablative bone marrow transplants from related graft donors, with transient mixed chimerism.

In this sample, this clone turned up once. Unstimulated regulatory T cells (CD4+CD25+CD127-), CD4+CD25- non-regulatory cells, CD4 and CD8 cells were FACS-sorted from thawed PBMCs. Assay: immunoSEQ multiplex PCR; the TCRdb copy retains only in-frame clones and omits some. The sample has 62,000 or so clones, less than 98% seen once; the top ten hold 0.3% to 0.35%. The J segment lost 7 bases and the V segment lost 6 bases, leaving 9 bases of the junction unmatched. There are 15 residues in the CDR3. The germline CDR1 and CDR2 sequences are ENHRY and SYGVKD. The receptor was isolated from a human donor who received a combined kidney and bone marrow transplant. The chain couples TRBV10-3 to TRBJ1-2; TRBD1 agrees at 12 bases. The sequencing here drew on Tregs from blood, taken before the transplant. This chain's CDR3 is CAISGPGQGALGYTF. In nucleotides, the CDR3 is TGTGCCATCAGCGGACCGGGACAGGGGGCGCTTGGCTACACCTTC.